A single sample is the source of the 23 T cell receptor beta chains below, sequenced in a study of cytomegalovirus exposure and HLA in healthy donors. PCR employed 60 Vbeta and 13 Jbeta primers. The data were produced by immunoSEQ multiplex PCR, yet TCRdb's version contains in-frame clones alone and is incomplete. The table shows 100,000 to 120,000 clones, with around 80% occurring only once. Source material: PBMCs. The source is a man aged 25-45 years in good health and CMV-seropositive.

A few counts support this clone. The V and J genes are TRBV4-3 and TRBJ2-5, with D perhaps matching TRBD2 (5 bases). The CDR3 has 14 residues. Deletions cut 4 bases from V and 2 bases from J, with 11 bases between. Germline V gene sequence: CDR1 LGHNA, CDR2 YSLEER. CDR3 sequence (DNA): TGCGCCAGCAGCCGCCTGACGGGACAAGAGACCCAGTACTTC. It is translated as CASSRLTGQETQYF.

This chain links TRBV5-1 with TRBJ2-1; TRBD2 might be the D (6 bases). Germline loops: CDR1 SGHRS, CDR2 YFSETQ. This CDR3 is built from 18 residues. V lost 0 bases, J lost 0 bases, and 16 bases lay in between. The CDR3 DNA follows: TGCGCCAGCAGCTTGGCCGCGGGGATGCAGAGCTCCTACAATGAGCAGTTCTTC. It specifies CASSLAAGMQSSYNEQFF. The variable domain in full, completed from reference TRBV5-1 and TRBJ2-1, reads KAGVTQTPRYLIKTRGQQVTLSCSPISGHRSVSWYQQTPGQGLQFLFEYFSETQRNKGNFPGRFSGRQFSNSRSEMNVSTLELGDSALYLCASSLAAGMQSSYNEQFFGPGTRLTVL.

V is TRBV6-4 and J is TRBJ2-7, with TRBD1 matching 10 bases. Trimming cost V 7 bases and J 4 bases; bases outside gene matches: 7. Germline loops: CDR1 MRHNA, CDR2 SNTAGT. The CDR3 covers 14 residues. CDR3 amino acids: CASKGTGEGYEQYF. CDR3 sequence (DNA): TGTGCCAGCAAAGGGACAGGGGAAGGGTACGAGCAGTACTTC.

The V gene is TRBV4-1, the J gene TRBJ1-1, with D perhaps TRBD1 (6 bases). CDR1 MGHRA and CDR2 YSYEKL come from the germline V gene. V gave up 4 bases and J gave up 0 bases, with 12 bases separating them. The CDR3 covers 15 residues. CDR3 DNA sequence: TGCGCCAGCAGCCTTAGGGGGGGAATGAACACTGAAGCTTTCTTT. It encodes CASSLRGGMNTEAFF.

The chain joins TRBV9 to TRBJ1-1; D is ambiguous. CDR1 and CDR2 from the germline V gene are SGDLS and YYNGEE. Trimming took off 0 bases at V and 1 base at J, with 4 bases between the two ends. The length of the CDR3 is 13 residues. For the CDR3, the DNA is TGTGCCAGCAGCGTAGACGGGAACACTGAAGCTTTCTTT. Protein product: CASSVDGNTEAFF.

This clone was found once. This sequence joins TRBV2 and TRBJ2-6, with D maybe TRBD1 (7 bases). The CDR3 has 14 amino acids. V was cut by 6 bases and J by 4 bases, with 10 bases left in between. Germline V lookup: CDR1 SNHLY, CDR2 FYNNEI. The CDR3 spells CASRGGQGANVLTF. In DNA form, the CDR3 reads TGTGCCAGCAGGGGGGGACAGGGGGCCAACGTCCTGACTTTC.

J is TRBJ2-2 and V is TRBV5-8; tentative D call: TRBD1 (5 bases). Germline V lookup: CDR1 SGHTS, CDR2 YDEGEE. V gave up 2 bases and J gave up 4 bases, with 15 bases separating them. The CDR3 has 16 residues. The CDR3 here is CASSFWSGSVTGELFF. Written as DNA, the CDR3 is TGTGCCAGCAGCTTCTGGTCAGGGTCGGTCACCGGGGAGCTGTTTTTT. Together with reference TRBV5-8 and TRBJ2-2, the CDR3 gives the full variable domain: EAGVTQSPTHLIKTRGQQATLRCSPISGHTSVYWYQQALGLGLQFLLWYDEGEERNRGNFPPRFSGRQFPNYSSELNVNALELEDSALYLCASSFWSGSVTGELFFGEGSRLTVL.

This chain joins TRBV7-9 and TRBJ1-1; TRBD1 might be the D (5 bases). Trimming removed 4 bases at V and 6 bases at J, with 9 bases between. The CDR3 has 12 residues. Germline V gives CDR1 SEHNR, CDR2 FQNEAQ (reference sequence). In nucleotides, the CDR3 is TGTGCCAGCAGCTGGGGGGGGGCTGAAGCTTTCTTT. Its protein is CASSWGGAEAFF.

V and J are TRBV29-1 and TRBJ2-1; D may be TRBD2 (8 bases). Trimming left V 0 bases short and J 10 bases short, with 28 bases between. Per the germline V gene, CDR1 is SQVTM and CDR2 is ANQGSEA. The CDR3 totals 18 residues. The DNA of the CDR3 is TGCAGCGTTGAAGATCGGGAGGGGGCAGGAGTCCTAAGCGACGAGCAGTTCTTC. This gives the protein CSVEDREGAGVLSDEQFF.

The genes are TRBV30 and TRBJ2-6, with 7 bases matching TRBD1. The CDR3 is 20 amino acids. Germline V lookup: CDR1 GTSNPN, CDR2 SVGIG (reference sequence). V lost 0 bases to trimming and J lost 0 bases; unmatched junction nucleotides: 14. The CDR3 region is CAWSVRWGQLSNSGANVLTF. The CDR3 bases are TGTGCCTGGAGTGTAAGGTGGGGACAGCTGAGCAACTCTGGGGCCAACGTCCTGACTTTC.

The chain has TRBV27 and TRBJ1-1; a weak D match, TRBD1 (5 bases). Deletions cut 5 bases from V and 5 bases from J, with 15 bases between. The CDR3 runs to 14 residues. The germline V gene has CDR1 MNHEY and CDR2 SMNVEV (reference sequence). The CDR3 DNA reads TGTGCCAGCAGTACCACAGGATCCAGGACTGAAGCTTTCTTT. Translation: CASSTTGSRTEAFF.

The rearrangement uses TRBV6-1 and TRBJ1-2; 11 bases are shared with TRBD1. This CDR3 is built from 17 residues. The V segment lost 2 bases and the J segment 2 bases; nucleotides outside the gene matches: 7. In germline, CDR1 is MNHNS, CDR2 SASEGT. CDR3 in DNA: TGTGCCAGCAGTGAATCTTGGACAGGGGGCGCAAACTATGGCTACACCTTC. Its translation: CASSESWTGGANYGYTF.

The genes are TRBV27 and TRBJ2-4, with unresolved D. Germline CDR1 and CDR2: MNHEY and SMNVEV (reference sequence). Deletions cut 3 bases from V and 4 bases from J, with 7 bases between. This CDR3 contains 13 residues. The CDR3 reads CASSFREKNIQYF. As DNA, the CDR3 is TGTGCCAGCAGTTTCCGCGAGAAAAACATTCAGTACTTC.

The chain's CDR3 is CASSPRGGGNTIYF. CDR3 sequence (DNA): TGTGCCAGCAGTCCTCGGGGGGGAGGAAACACCATATATTTT. V gene TRBV28 combines with J gene TRBJ1-3; TRBD1 is a possible D gene (5 bases). The germline V gene encodes CDR1 MDHEN and CDR2 SYDVKM. V was shortened by 5 bases and J by 4 bases, with 12 bases between the two germline ends. The CDR3 contains 14 residues.

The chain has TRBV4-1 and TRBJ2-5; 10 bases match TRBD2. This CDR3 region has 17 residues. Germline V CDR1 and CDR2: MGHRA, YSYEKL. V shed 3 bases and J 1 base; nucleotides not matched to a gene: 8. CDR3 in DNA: TGCGCCAGCAGCCAGCAAACTAGCGGGGTTCCCCAAGAGACCCAGTACTTC. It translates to CASSQQTSGVPQETQYF.

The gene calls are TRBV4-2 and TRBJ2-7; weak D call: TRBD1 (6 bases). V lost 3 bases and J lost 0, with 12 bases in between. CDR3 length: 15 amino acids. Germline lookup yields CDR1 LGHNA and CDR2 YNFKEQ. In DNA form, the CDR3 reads TGTGCCAGCAGCCAGGCCAGGGGACCCTCCTACGAGCAGTACTTC. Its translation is CASSQARGPSYEQYF.

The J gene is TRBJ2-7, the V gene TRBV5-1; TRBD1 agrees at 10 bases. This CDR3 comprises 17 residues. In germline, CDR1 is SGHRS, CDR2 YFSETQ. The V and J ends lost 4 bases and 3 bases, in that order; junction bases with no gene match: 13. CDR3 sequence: CASSAGRDRGFVYEQYF. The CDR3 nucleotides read TGCGCCAGCAGCGCCGGCCGGGACAGGGGATTTGTCTACGAGCAGTACTTC. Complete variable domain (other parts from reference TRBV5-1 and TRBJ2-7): KAGVTQTPRYLIKTRGQQVTLSCSPISGHRSVSWYQQTPGQGLQFLFEYFSETQRNKGNFPGRFSGRQFSNSRSEMNVSTLELGDSALYLCASSAGRDRGFVYEQYFGPGTRLTVT.

This CDR3 is CASSLFGGRGYGYTF. The CDR3 coding sequence is TGTGCCAGCAGTTTATTTGGGGGCCGGGGCTATGGCTACACCTTC. This chain links TRBV28 with TRBJ1-2; D perhaps matches TRBD1 (6 bases). The CDR3 contains 15 residues. Germline V CDR1 and CDR2: MDHEN, SYDVKM. V lost 1 base to trimming and J lost 4 bases, with 13 bases between them.

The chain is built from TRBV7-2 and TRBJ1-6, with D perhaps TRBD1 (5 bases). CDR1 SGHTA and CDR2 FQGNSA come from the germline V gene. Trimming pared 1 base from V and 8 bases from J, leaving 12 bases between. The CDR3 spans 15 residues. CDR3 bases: TGTGCCAGCAGCTTAGTCCGCAGGGTAGATTCACCCCTCCACTTT. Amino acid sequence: CASSLVRRVDSPLHF.

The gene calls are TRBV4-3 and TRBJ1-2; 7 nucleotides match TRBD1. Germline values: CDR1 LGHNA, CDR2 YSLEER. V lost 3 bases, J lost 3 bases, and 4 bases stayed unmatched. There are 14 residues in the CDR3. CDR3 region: CASSHLTGDYGYTF. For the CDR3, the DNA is TGCGCCAGCAGCCACCTCACAGGGGACTATGGCTACACCTTC.

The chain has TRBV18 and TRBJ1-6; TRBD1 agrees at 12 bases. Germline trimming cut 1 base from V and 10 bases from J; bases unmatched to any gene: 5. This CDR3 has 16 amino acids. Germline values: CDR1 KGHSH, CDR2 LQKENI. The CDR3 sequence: CASSPQDGTGGSPLHF. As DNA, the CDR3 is TGTGCCAGCTCACCACAAGATGGGACAGGGGGCTCACCCCTCCACTTT.

CDR3 coding DNA: TGTGCCAGGGGGGGGACAGGGGATTCACCCCTCCACTTT. Protein: CARGGTGDSPLHF. J is TRBJ1-6 and V is TRBV2; 10 nucleotides match TRBD1. The CDR3 has 13 residues. CDR1 and CDR2 (germline): SNHLY, FYNNEI. V was clipped by 9 bases and J by 8 bases; unmatched bases: 4.

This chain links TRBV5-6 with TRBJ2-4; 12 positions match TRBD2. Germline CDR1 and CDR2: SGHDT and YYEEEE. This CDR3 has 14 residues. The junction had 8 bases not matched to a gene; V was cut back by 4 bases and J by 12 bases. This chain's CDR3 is CASSAQTSGGTQYF. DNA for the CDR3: TGTGCCAGCAGCGCCCAGACTAGCGGGGGAACTCAGTACTTC. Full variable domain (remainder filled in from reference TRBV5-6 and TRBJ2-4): DAGVTQSPTHLIKTRGQQVTLRCSPKSGHDTVSWYQQALGQGPQFIFQYYEEEERQRGNFPDRFSGHQFPNYSSELNVNALLLGDSALYLCASSAQTSGGTQYFGAGTRLSVL.